The clone carrying this TCR beta chain was seen once. Its target is not known. Data came from immunoSEQ multiplex PCR; TCRdb stores just in-frame clones and leaves some out. The sample records more than 75,000 clones, 90% being singletons. This CDR3 contains 16 residues. V was clipped by 0 bases and J by 4 bases; unmatched bases: 6. From germline, CDR1 is SGHRS and CDR2 YFSETQ. This entry is derived from a study of PD-L1 blockade in urothelial cancer. Study at large: Bladder-origin urothelial cancer in males described about 90% of the roughly 30 patients. As for prior chemotherapy regimens, patients had received 0 to 3. At 3 weeks after treatment start (second dose) and again at 6 weeks, blood was analyzed.

Findings of the study overall: Patients with durable benefit had greater blood expansion of tumor-associated TCR clones 3 weeks into treatment.

The starting material was PBMCs, obtained around atezolizumab (anti-PD-L1) treatment. The genes are TRBV5-1 and TRBJ2-7; 11 nucleotides align to TRBD1. This sequence was found in a man between 60 and 70 years old with urothelial cancer. The CDR3 bases are TGCGCCAGCAGCTTGGTCGGACAGGGGGCAAGTTACGAGCAGTACTTC. It codes for CASSLVGQGASYEQYF.